Below, 18 T cell receptor beta chains from the same sample are listed, as sequenced in a study of Ad26.COV2.S vaccination and SARS-CoV-2 variants. Clones were read by immunoSEQ multiplex PCR, and TCRdb kept only the in-frame ones, dropping some. This table holds hundreds of thousands of clones, around 90% found once. Treatment described: some 20 received Ad26.COV2.S at low or high dose, single or two shots; 5 received placebo; per-sample allocation not given. Day 63 after the first vaccine or placebo injection was the time point for sampling. The sample consisted of peripheral blood, taken in a trial of Ad26.COV2.S vaccine versus placebo. The source of these receptors is a person aged 18-65 years who received the Ad26.COV2.S COVID-19 vaccine or a placebo.

The V gene is TRBV15, the J gene TRBJ1-3; D call uncertain. CDR1 LNHNV and CDR2 YYDKDF come from the germline V gene (reference sequence). This CDR3 is 15 amino acids long. Trimming shortened V by 5 bases and J by 0 bases, and 11 bases separated the two germline ends. The CDR3 protein is CATSGKAYSGNTIYF. In DNA, the CDR3 is TGTGCCACCAGCGGGAAGGCGTACTCTGGAAACACCATATATTTT. Looking up the rest from reference TRBV15 and TRBJ1-3 gives the full variable domain: DAMVIQNPRYQVTQFGKPVTLSCSQTLNHNVMYWYQQKSSQAPKLLFHYYDKDFNNEADTPDNFQSRRPNTSFCFLDIRSPGLGDTAMYLCATSGKAYSGNTIYFGEGSWLTVV.

V gene TRBV10-3 combines with J gene TRBJ2-7; 7 nucleotides match TRBD1. V dropped 3 bases and J dropped 5; count of bases not matched to a gene: 4. Looked up from germline, CDR1 is ENHRY and CDR2 is SYGVKD. The CDR3 is 13 amino acids. CDR3 residues: CAISDGTEHEQYF. The DNA of the CDR3 is TGTGCCATCAGTGACGGGACAGAGCACGAGCAGTACTTC.

The chain recombines TRBV27 with TRBJ1-2; perhaps TRBD1 as D (6 bases). V shed 7 bases and J shed 6 bases, with 15 bases lying between them. Germline values: CDR1 MNHEY, CDR2 SMNVEV (reference sequence). The CDR3 runs 13 residues. The DNA of the CDR3 is TGTGCCAGCACTCGGACCGGGGGCAATGGCTACACCTTC. It codes for CASTRTGGNGYTF.

The chain uses TRBV19 and TRBJ2-6, with D perhaps being TRBD1 or TRBD2 (5 bases each). CDR1 is LNHDA, CDR2 SQIVND, per germline (reference sequence). CDR3 size: 16 residues. The germline V and J ends were trimmed by 3 bases and 4 bases, with 13 bases remaining between them. The CDR3: CASSILGGSGANVLTF. In nucleotides, the CDR3 is TGTGCCAGTAGTATCCTTGGGGGTTCCGGGGCCAACGTCCTGACTTTC. Full variable domain (rest looked up from reference TRBV19 and TRBJ2-6): DGGITQSPKYLFRKEGQNVTLSCEQNLNHDAMYWYRQDPGQGLRLIYYSQIVNDFQKGDIAEGYSVSREKKESFPLTVTSAQKNPTAFYLCASSILGGSGANVLTFGAGSRLTVL.

The chain carries TRBV27 and TRBJ2-6, with D uncertain. This CDR3 spans 16 amino acids. The V gene's germline CDR1 is MNHEY and CDR2 SMNVEV (reference sequence). Trimming took 3 bases from V and 3 from J, leaving 12 bases between them. The CDR3 region has the DNA TGTGCCAGCAGTTTTGGTGGGGTAGGTGGGGCCAACGTCCTGACTTTC. It yields the protein CASSFGGVGGANVLTF.

V gene TRBV4-1 combines with J gene TRBJ1-3, with no clear D. V gave up 2 bases and J gave up 0 bases, with 5 bases separating them. There are 14 residues in the CDR3. Germline CDR1 is MGHRA and CDR2 is YSYEKL. CDR3 region: CASSQQSSGNTIYF. The CDR3 region has the DNA TGCGCCAGCAGCCAACAGAGCTCTGGAAACACCATATATTTT.

This chain links TRBV5-4 with TRBJ2-5, with 13 bases fitting TRBD2. The CDR3 length is 17 residues. V shed 4 bases and J 5 bases; nucleotides not matched to a gene: 11. Germline CDR1 and CDR2: SGHNT and YYREEE (reference sequence). CDR3 nucleotide sequence: TGTGCCAGCAGCATCCGGACTAGCGGGAGCTCGAAGGAGACCCAGTACTTC. This encodes CASSIRTSGSSKETQYF.

The chain has TRBV6-2 or TRBV6-3 and TRBJ1-5; 7 bases fit TRBD1. Germline V lookup: CDR1 MNHEY, CDR2 SVGEGT. There are 14 residues in the CDR3. V shed 4 bases and J 5 bases; nucleotides not matched to a gene: 5. The CDR3 reads CASSSGGEHQPQHF. The CDR3 DNA is TGTGCCAGCAGTTCAGGGGGAGAGCATCAGCCCCAGCATTTT.

This chain joins TRBV4-3 and TRBJ2-3; 7 bases are a match to TRBD2. Unmatched junction bases numbered 8, after V lost 2 bases and J lost 6 bases. Germline V lookup: CDR1 LGHNA, CDR2 YSLEER. The CDR3 runs 15 residues. CDR3 sequence: CASSQNQGGYDTQYF. The CDR3 nucleotides read TGCGCCAGCAGCCAAAACCAGGGAGGGTACGATACGCAGTATTTT.

V usage is TRBV7-3 and J usage is TRBJ2-5; D is perhaps TRBD2 (6 bases). The V gene's germline CDR1 is SGHTA and CDR2 FQGTGA. The CDR3 consists of 13 residues. V was trimmed by 2 bases and J by 7 bases, leaving 11 bases between them. CDR3 nucleotides: TGTGCCAGCAGCTTAGGGGAGGCCGGGACCCAGTACTTC. Amino acid sequence: CASSLGEAGTQYF.

The V and J genes are TRBV9 and TRBJ1-4; possibly TRBD1 for D (6 bases). Germline CDR1 reads SGDLS; CDR2 reads YYNGEE. This CDR3 is built from 16 residues. V lost 4 bases and J lost 0, with 13 bases in between. The CDR3 sequence: CASSPYGGPTNEKLFF. CDR3 coding DNA: TGTGCCAGCAGCCCCTACGGGGGGCCAACTAATGAAAAACTGTTTTTT.

This clone was seen a few times. CDR3 residues: CASSRDWVAYEQYF. CDR3 nucleotide sequence: TGTGCCAGCAGTCGGGACTGGGTGGCATACGAGCAGTACTTC. The genes are TRBV6-5 and TRBJ2-7; possibly TRBD2 for D (6 bases). The CDR3 sequence is 14 residues long. V was cut by 5 bases and J by 4 bases, with 15 bases left in between. Germline values: CDR1 MNHEY, CDR2 SVGAGI.

The CDR3 protein is CASTQGGSYNEQFF. The CDR3 DNA reads TGTGCCAGTACTCAGGGGGGCTCCTACAATGAGCAGTTCTTC. The rearrangement uses TRBV19 and TRBJ2-1, with D possibly matching TRBD1 (7 bases). Germline V gene sequence: CDR1 LNHDA, CDR2 SQIVND (reference sequence). The V and J ends lost 7 bases and 0 bases respectively, with 10 bases between them. The CDR3 totals 14 residues.

The V call is TRBV6-4, the J call TRBJ1-1, with D possibly being TRBD1 (5 bases). Germline loops: CDR1 MRHNA, CDR2 SNTAGT. This CDR3 contains 13 residues. The V end lost 5 bases, the J end lost 3 bases, and 10 bases lay between the germline ends. This CDR3 is CASSQTGDTEAFF. For the CDR3, the DNA is TGTGCCAGCAGTCAGACGGGGGACACTGAAGCTTTCTTT.

The J gene is TRBJ2-7, the V gene TRBV18, with D perhaps assigned TRBD1 or TRBD2 (5 bases each). V lost 2 bases and J lost 0, with 5 bases in between. Germline V CDR1 and CDR2: KGHSH, LQKENI. This CDR3 spans 13 amino acids. The chain's CDR3 is CASSPGTSYEQYF. DNA for the CDR3: TGTGCCAGCTCACCAGGGACCTCCTACGAGCAGTACTTC.

The J gene is TRBJ2-3, the V gene TRBV7-9; D gene ambiguous. The germline V gene encodes CDR1 SEHNR and CDR2 FQNEAQ (reference sequence). The V and J ends lost 1 base and 1 base respectively, with 9 bases between them. This CDR3 spans 15 amino acids. Here the CDR3 reads CASSLDGSRTDTQYF. The CDR3, as DNA: TGTGCCAGCAGCTTAGATGGCAGCCGCACAGATACGCAGTATTTT.

The chain links TRBV4-1 to TRBJ1-5; 8 nucleotides line up with TRBD1. Germline loops: CDR1 MGHRA, CDR2 YSYEKL. V was clipped by 0 bases and J by 6 bases; unmatched bases: 10. This CDR3 contains 17 residues. The CDR3 DNA is TGCGCCAGCAGCCAAGATCTGGACAGGGCGAGAACTCAGCCCCAGCATTTT. Its translation is CASSQDLDRARTQPQHF.

The chain has TRBV5-5 and TRBJ2-2; D is unclear. Trimming left V 1 base short and J 1 base short, with 8 bases between. CDR3 length: 15 amino acids. CDR1 and CDR2 (germline): SGHKS, YYEKEE (reference sequence). The chain's CDR3 is CASSLFYRNTGELFF. The CDR3 bases are TGTGCCAGCAGCTTGTTCTACCGGAACACCGGGGAGCTGTTTTTT.